Listed here are 32 T cell receptor beta chains from one sample, sequenced in a study of regulatory T cells in long-lasting Graves disease. Combining iRepertoire HTBI primers with Arm-PCR of CDR3 regions, the authors built TCR beta libraries. TCRdb re-called the multiplex PCR reads with MiXCR, one entry per CDR3 protein. The sample contains roughly 430,000 distinct CDR3 sequences, under 25% of which appear only once. The time point is: persistent/refractory GD, antithyroid drugs over 5 years with positive TRAb. Isolated PBMC RNA provided the starting material for the TCR library. Sequencing was performed on peripheral blood mononuclear cells (PBMCs), taken when the disease was refractory, from a patient treated with antithyroid drugs. The source is a female donor with Graves disease.

This clonotype has a count of ten or more. The chain employs TRBV24-1 and TRBJ2-2, with 7 bases identical to TRBD1. V lost 8 bases, J lost 3 bases, and 5 bases stayed unmatched. The CDR3 length is 14 residues. Looked up from germline, CDR1 is KGHDR and CDR2 is SFDVKD. CDR3: CATKGTVDTGELFF. CDR3 coding DNA: TGTGCCACCAAAGGGACAGTGGACACCGGGGAGCTGTTTTTT.

The J gene is TRBJ2-5, the V gene TRBV3-1; perhaps TRBD1 as D (7 bases). V gave up 6 bases and J gave up 5 bases, with 22 bases separating them. In germline, CDR1 is LGHDT, CDR2 YNNKEL (reference sequence). The CDR3 loop spans 16 amino acids. The CDR3 DNA follows: TGTGCCAGCAGGTCAACTGGAGGGGGCTCGGATGAGACCCAGTACTTC. It encodes CASRSTGGGSDETQYF.

This clonotype was counted between two and nine times. This sequence joins TRBV7-3 and TRBJ1-1, with 12 nucleotides matching TRBD1. In germline, CDR1 is SGHTA, CDR2 FQGTGA. The CDR3 is made up of 17 amino acids. The junction had 15 bases not matched to a gene; V was cut back by 5 bases and J by 8 bases. The CDR3, as DNA: TGTGCCAGCAGCAGAACGGGGGGACAGGGGGCTTTACGGGAAGCTTTCTTT. Translated: CASSRTGGQGALREAFF. Using reference TRBV7-3 and TRBJ1-1 for the parts outside the CDR3, the full variable domain is GAGVSQTPSNKVTEKGKYVELRCDPISGHTALYWYRQSLGQGPEFLIYFQGTGAADDSGLPNDRFFAVRPEGSVSTLKIQRTERGDSAVYLCASSRTGGQGALREAFFGQGTRLTVV.

The chain uses TRBV19 and TRBJ2-7, with D uncertain. The V gene lost 3 bases and the J gene lost 0 bases, with 9 bases spanning the gap. CDR3 length: 14 residues. The germline gives CDR1 LNHDA, CDR2 SQIVND (reference sequence). In DNA form, the CDR3 reads TGTGCCAGTAGTATGAGTCGGAGCTCCTACGAGCAGTACTTC. This sequence encodes CASSMSRSSYEQYF.

This clonotype was recorded at least ten times. The rearrangement joins TRBV19 to TRBJ1-5; 9 nucleotides align to TRBD1. V lost 9 bases to trimming and J lost 6 bases; unmatched junction nucleotides: 6. This CDR3 spans 13 amino acids. Germline V lookup: CDR1 LNHDA, CDR2 SQIVND (reference sequence). The CDR3 nucleotides are TGTGCCAGCAGGACAGGGGCGGGTCAGCCCCAGCATTTT. Its protein is CASRTGAGQPQHF.

This clonotype was seen ten or more times. The genes are TRBV12-3 or TRBV12-4 and TRBJ1-2; unclear D gene. This CDR3 is built from 12 residues. The V gene lost 4 bases and the J gene lost 6 bases, with 9 bases spanning the gap. The DNA for the CDR3 is TGTGCCAGCAGTTCCGAGACCAATGGCTACACCTTC. Protein: CASSSETNGYTF.

This clonotype came up once. The rearrangement uses TRBV2 and TRBJ2-3, with D unresolved. In germline, CDR1 is SNHLY, CDR2 FYNNEI. V was clipped by 2 bases and J by 6 bases, with 9 bases between them. This CDR3 spans 13 amino acids. DNA of the CDR3: TGTGCCAGCAGTGAAACTCGGGTGGATACGCAGTATTTT. Amino acid sequence: CASSETRVDTQYF.

The V gene is TRBV5-1, the J gene TRBJ2-6; D might be TRBD1 (6 bases). CDR3 length: 16 amino acids. Germline CDR1 is SGHRS and CDR2 is YFSETQ. The ends were cut back, 0 bases at V and 2 bases at J, with 9 bases in the middle. The CDR3 nucleotides are TGCGCCAGCAGCTTGGCTTGGGGGCCTGGGGCCAACGTCCTGACTTTC. Its translation: CASSLAWGPGANVLTF.

J is TRBJ2-2 and V is TRBV2; 11 bases agree with TRBD2. The germline gives CDR1 SNHLY, CDR2 FYNNEI. After removal of 6 bases from V and 4 bases from J, the junction contained 10 bases not matched to a gene. This CDR3 has 17 amino acids. The CDR3, as DNA: TGTGCCAGCAGGGAACTAGCGGGAGTCCGTGTCACCGGGGAGCTGTTTTTT. Translated: CASRELAGVRVTGELFF.

The chain carries TRBV12-3 or TRBV12-4 and TRBJ2-7, with D hard to call. This CDR3 spans 14 amino acids. Trimming left V 3 bases short and J 3 bases short, with 12 bases between. This CDR3 is CASSFEVGNYEQYF. CDR3 bases: TGTGCCAGCAGTTTTGAGGTAGGAAACTACGAGCAGTACTTC.

This clonotype has at least ten counts. V is TRBV2 and J is TRBJ2-5; D ambiguous. The length of the CDR3 is 14 residues. Germline-derived CDR1 and CDR2 are SNHLY and FYNNEI. Trimming shortened V by 4 bases and J by 2 bases, and 11 bases separated the two germline ends. CDR3 protein: CASSVEWDQETQYF. The CDR3 DNA sequence: TGTGCCAGCAGTGTGGAATGGGATCAAGAGACCCAGTACTTC.

This clonotype was counted ten times or more. The V and J genes are TRBV9 and TRBJ1-2; a weak D match, TRBD1 (6 bases). CDR3 size: 14 residues. Trimming removed 2 bases at V and 8 bases at J, with 16 bases between. The V gene's germline CDR1 is SGDLS and CDR2 YYNGEE. CDR3 region: CASSVSRGADGYTF. The CDR3 DNA is TGTGCCAGCAGCGTGAGCAGGGGAGCAGACGGCTACACCTTC.

In regard to this clonotype: One base away lies a much larger clone, so this may be a sequencing read error. V usage is TRBV2 and J usage is TRBJ2-4; D remains unclear. The DNA end lines up better with TRBJ2-5; the J call may be wrong. The germline gives CDR1 SNHLY, CDR2 FYNNEI. This CDR3 contains 12 residues. This CDR3 reads CASTLKTETQYF. CDR3 in DNA: TGTGCCAGCACCCTCAAGACGGAGACCCAGTACTTC.

The rearrangement uses TRBV6-1 and TRBJ2-6; D remains ambiguous. The germline V and J ends were trimmed by 1 base and 4 bases, with 5 bases remaining between them. This CDR3 is built from 14 residues. Germline lookup yields CDR1 MNHNS and CDR2 SASEGT. CDR3 amino acids: CASSEVPGANVLTF. The CDR3 bases are TGTGCCAGCAGTGAAGTCCCCGGGGCCAACGTCCTGACTTTC.

V usage is TRBV11-2 and J usage is TRBJ2-4; 8 bases match TRBD2. The CDR3 loop spans 19 amino acids. The germline CDR1 and CDR2 sequences are SGHAT and FQNNGV. The trim removed 0 bases at V and 0 bases at J, leaving 10 bases unmatched. DNA for the CDR3: TGTGCCAGCAGCTTAGATGCCCTAGCGGGTAATCTAGCCAAAAACATTCAGTACTTC. As protein: CASSLDALAGNLAKNIQYF.

This clonotype was seen ten or more times. J is TRBJ2-5 and V is TRBV12-3 or TRBV12-4; D gene ambiguous. Trimming removed 2 bases at V and 3 bases at J, with 10 bases between. The CDR3 covers 14 residues. The CDR3 sequence: CASSLYGVEETQYF. The CDR3 nucleotides are TGTGCCAGCAGTTTATATGGCGTAGAAGAGACCCAGTACTTC.

A note on this clonotype: The junction and the germline gene differ at one end; a read error may be behind it. This chain connects TRBV28 to TRBJ2-5; 7 bases agree with TRBD1. Germline values: CDR1 MDHEN, CDR2 SYDVKM. The CDR3 loop spans 13 amino acids. CDR3 residues: CVSSSGGRETQYF. The CDR3 DNA reads TGTGTCAGCAGCTCAGGGGGTCGAGAGACCCAGTACTTC.

On this clonotype itself: One end of the junction does not line up with germline, which may come from a read error. The V gene is TRBV6-2 or TRBV6-3, the J gene TRBJ1-1, with a tentative D call TRBD1 (6 bases). The CDR3 extends over 14 amino acids. Looked up from germline, CDR1 is MNHEY and CDR2 is SVGEGT. The CDR3 sequence: CTSNVTGLGTEAFF. CDR3 nucleotides: TGTACCAGCAACGTAACAGGGCTGGGGACTGAAGCTTTCTTT.

This clonotype was observed a handful of times. The chain carries TRBV3-1 and TRBJ2-5; D tentatively fits TRBD1 or TRBD2 (5 bases each). Germline V CDR1 and CDR2: LGHDT, YNNKEL (reference sequence). V lost 1 base to trimming and J lost 9 bases, with 18 bases between them. This CDR3 is built from 15 residues. This chain's CDR3 is CASSQVSGSQGAQYF. CDR3 coding DNA: TGTGCCAGCAGCCAAGTCTCTGGGAGCCAAGGGGCCCAGTACTTC.

With regard to this clonotype: A read error is possible here, since a much larger clone lies one base away. This chain uses TRBV5-4 with TRBJ1-4; D not resolved. CDR1 is SGHNT and CDR2 is YYREEE in the germline V gene (reference sequence). This CDR3 is 15 amino acids long. Here the CDR3 reads CASSPTAATNGKLFF. CDR3 bases: TGTGCCAGCAGCCCGACGGCAGCAACTAATGGAAAACTGTTTTTT. The whole variable domain, filled in from reference TRBV5-4 and TRBJ1-4, reads ETGVTQSPTHLIKTRGQQVTLRCSSQSGHNTVSWYQQALGQGPQFIFQYYREEENGRGNFPPRFSGLQFPNYSSELNVNALELDDSALYLCASSPTAATNGKLFFGSGTQLSVL.

This clonotype was seen more than once but under ten times. DNA for the CDR3: TGTGCCAGCAGCCCTATGACTAGCGGGAGGGCCTTGTCCTACGAGCAGTACTTC. Translation: CASSPMTSGRALSYEQYF. This chain connects TRBV7-9 to TRBJ2-7; 14 nucleotides match TRBD2. Germline CDR1 and CDR2: SEHNR and FQNEAQ (reference sequence). The V segment lost 5 bases and the J segment 1 base; nucleotides outside the gene matches: 10. This CDR3 is 18 amino acids long. The full variable domain, completed using reference TRBV7-9 and TRBJ2-7, is DTGVSQNPRHKITKRGQNVTFRCDPISEHNRLYWYRQTLGQGPEFLTYFQNEAQLEKSRLLSDRFSAERPKGSFSTLEIQRTEQGDSAMYLCASSPMTSGRALSYEQYFGPGTRLTVT.

This clonotype was found a few times. The J gene is TRBJ2-7, the V gene TRBV27; the D is unclear. There are 13 residues in the CDR3. The V gene lost 6 bases and the J gene lost 3 bases, with 12 bases spanning the gap. Germline CDR1 reads MNHEY; CDR2 reads SMNVEV (reference sequence). Here the CDR3 reads CASSNQLGYEQYF. The CDR3 nucleotides are TGTGCCAGCAGCAATCAGCTCGGCTACGAGCAGTACTTC.

This chain connects TRBV19 to TRBJ1-5; 10 bases fit TRBD1. The V gene's germline CDR1 is LNHDA and CDR2 SQIVND (reference sequence). Trimming at V came to 9 bases and at J to 4 bases, leaving 12 bases not matched to a gene. This CDR3 has 16 amino acids. The CDR3 spells CASQPIRQGANQPQHF. The CDR3 coding sequence is TGTGCCAGCCAGCCTATTCGACAGGGGGCTAATCAGCCCCAGCATTTT.

This clonotype was counted ten times or more. This rearrangement joins TRBV2 to TRBJ2-2; 10 nucleotides line up with TRBD1. The CDR3 is 16 residues long. Germline assignment: CDR1 SNHLY and CDR2 FYNNEI. V shed 8 bases and J 9 bases; nucleotides not matched to a gene: 15. The CDR3 reads CASYFSPGTGARELFF. The CDR3 DNA sequence: TGTGCCAGCTATTTTAGTCCCGGGACAGGGGCTCGGGAGCTGTTTTTT.

This clonotype was picked up many times. This sequence joins TRBV11-2 and TRBJ2-2, with D possibly being TRBD2 (7 bases). CDR1 SGHAT and CDR2 FQNNGV come from the germline V gene. The CDR3 has 16 amino acids. Deletions cut 5 bases from V and 5 bases from J, with 18 bases between. The CDR3 DNA reads as TGTGCCAGCAGCGAAGAGGGGGGGCGCAGTACCGGGGAGCTGTTTTTT. This codes for CASSEEGGRSTGELFF.

This clonotype occurred a few times. The gene calls are TRBV4-2 and TRBJ2-7; D perhaps matches TRBD2 (6 bases). The length of the CDR3 is 14 residues. CDR1 is LGHNA, CDR2 YNFKEQ, per germline. Trimming removed 0 bases from V and 4 bases from J, with 10 bases in between. In DNA, the CDR3 is TGTGCCAGCAGCCAAGACGCTAGCGAATACGAGCAGTACTTC. Its translation is CASSQDASEYEQYF.

A word on this clonotype: One junction end does not reproduce the germline sequence, and a read error may be involved. The chain couples TRBV6-1 to TRBJ1-4, with D tentatively TRBD1 (5 bases). The germline CDR1 and CDR2 sequences are MNHNS and SASEGT. The CDR3 is made up of 14 amino acids. This CDR3 is CASSEVREGEELFF. DNA for the CDR3: TGTGCCAGCAGTGAAGTCAGGGAAGGTGAAGAACTGTTTTTT.

Ten or more counts support this clonotype. J is TRBJ1-2 and V is TRBV28; no firm D call. V was trimmed by 5 bases and J by 3 bases, leaving 10 bases between them. CDR1 is MDHEN, CDR2 SYDVKM, per germline. This CDR3 region has 13 residues. CDR3 loop: CASSPGVYYGYTF. CDR3 DNA sequence: TGTGCCAGCAGTCCGGGAGTCTACTATGGCTACACCTTC.

At least ten counts were recorded for this clonotype. The rearrangement links TRBV28 to TRBJ2-7; unclear D gene. CDR1 MDHEN and CDR2 SYDVKM come from the germline V gene. Trimming left V 5 bases short and J 2 bases short, with 7 bases between. CDR3 length: 12 residues. CDR3 bases: TGTGCCAGCAGTCCTCAAGCCTACGAGCAGTACTTC. Its translation is CASSPQAYEQYF.

A few counts support this clonotype. The chain couples TRBV6-2 or TRBV6-3 to TRBJ2-7, with D perhaps TRBD2 (5 bases). V was trimmed by 5 bases and J by 2 bases, leaving 13 bases between them. The germline CDR1 and CDR2 sequences are MNHEY and SVGEGT. CDR3 length: 14 amino acids. The CDR3 bases are TGTGCCAGCAGTGAAGTCTGGGAGCCCTACGAGCAGTACTTC. Amino acids: CASSEVWEPYEQYF.

A few counts support this clonotype. The V and J genes are TRBV29-1 and TRBJ1-1; D is undetermined. The CDR3 is 13 amino acids. V dropped 3 bases and J dropped 0 bases, with 8 bases sitting between them. The germline CDR1 and CDR2 sequences are SQVTM and ANQGSEA. This chain's CDR3 is CSVDRLMNTEAFF. In nucleotides, the CDR3 is TGCAGCGTTGACAGGTTGATGAACACTGAAGCTTTCTTT.

The chain recombines TRBV2 with TRBJ2-6; TRBD1 might be the D (6 bases). The CDR3 sequence is 16 residues long. Germline-derived CDR1 and CDR2 are SNHLY and FYNNEI. V was pared by 1 base and J by 8 bases, with 15 bases between. The CDR3, as DNA: TGTGCCAGCAGTGAAGATCCATTACAGGGTACCAACGTCCTGACTTTC. Amino acid sequence: CASSEDPLQGTNVLTF.